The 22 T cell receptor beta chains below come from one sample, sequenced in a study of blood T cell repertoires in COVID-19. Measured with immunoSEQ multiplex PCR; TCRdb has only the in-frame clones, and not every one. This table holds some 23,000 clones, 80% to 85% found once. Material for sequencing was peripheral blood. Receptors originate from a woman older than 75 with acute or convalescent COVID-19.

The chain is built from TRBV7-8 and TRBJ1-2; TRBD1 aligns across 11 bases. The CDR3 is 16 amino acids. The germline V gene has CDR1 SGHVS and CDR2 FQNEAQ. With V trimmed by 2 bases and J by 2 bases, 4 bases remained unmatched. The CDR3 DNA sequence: TGTGCCAGCAGCTTAAGGGGGACAGGGGGGAACTATGGCTACACCTTC. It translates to CASSLRGTGGNYGYTF.

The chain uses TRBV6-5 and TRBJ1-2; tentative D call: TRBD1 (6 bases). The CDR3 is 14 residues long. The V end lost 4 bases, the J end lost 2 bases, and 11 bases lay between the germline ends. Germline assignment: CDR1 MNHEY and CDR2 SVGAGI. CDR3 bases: TGTGCCAGCAGTTTAAGAACAGGGAACTATGGCTACACCTTC. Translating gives CASSLRTGNYGYTF.

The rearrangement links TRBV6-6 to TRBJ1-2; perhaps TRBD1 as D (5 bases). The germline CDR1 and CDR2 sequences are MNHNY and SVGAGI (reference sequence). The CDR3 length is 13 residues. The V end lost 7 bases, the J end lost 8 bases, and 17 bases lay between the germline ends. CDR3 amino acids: CASTLGASRGYTF. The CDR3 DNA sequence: TGTGCCAGCACCCTTGGGGCCTCCCGAGGCTACACCTTC.

CDR3 bases: TGTGCCAGCGGGGAGGGTGAAGCTTTCTTT. Encoded protein: CASGEGEAFF. The chain links TRBV7-2 to TRBJ1-1; D is undetermined. This CDR3 has 10 residues. CDR1 and CDR2 from the germline V gene are SGHTA and FQGNSA. V lost 8 bases to trimming and J lost 7 bases, with 8 bases between them.

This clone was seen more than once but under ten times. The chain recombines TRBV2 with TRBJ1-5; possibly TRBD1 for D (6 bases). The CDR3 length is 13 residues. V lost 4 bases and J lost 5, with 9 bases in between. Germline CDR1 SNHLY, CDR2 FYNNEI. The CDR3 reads CASSGQVDQPQHF. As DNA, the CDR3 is TGTGCCAGCAGTGGACAGGTTGATCAGCCCCAGCATTTT.

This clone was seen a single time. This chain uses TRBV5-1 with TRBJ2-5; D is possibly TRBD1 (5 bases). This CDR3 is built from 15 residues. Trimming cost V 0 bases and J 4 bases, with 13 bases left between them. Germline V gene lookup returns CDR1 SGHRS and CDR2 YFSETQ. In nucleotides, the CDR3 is TGCGCCAGCAGCTTGGCCCCAAGGGGTCCAGAGACCCAGTACTTC. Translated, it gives CASSLAPRGPETQYF. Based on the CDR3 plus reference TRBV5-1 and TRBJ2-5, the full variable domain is KAGVTQTPRYLIKTRGQQVTLSCSPISGHRSVSWYQQTPGQGLQFLFEYFSETQRNKGNFPGRFSGRQFSNSRSEMNVSTLELGDSALYLCASSLAPRGPETQYFGPGTRLLVL.

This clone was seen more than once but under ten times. The CDR3 protein is CASGLAKDTEAFF. The DNA of the CDR3 is TGTGCTAGTGGTTTGGCTAAAGACACTGAAGCTTTCTTT. V is TRBV12-5 and J is TRBJ1-1; D gene unclear. The germline CDR1 and CDR2 sequences are LGHNT and FRNRAP. V was pared by 1 base and J by 3 bases, with 6 bases between. This CDR3 comprises 13 residues. The variable domain in full, with the rest retrieved from reference TRBV12-5 and TRBJ1-1, is DARVTQTPRHKVTEMGQEVTMRCQPILGHNTVFWYRQTMMQGLELLAYFRNRAPLDDSGMPKDRFSAEMPDATLATLKIQPSEPRDSAVYFCASGLAKDTEAFFGQGTRLTVV.

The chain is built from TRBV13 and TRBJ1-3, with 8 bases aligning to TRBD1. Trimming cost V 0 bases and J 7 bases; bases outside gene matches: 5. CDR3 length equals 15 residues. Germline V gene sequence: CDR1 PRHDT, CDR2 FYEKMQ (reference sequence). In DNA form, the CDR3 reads TGTGCCAGCAGCTTAGGCCCCAGGGGGCACAACACCATATATTTT. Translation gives CASSLGPRGHNTIYF.

CDR3 in DNA: TGTGCCAGCAGCCCCGGGGGGGACAGAGAAGCTTTCTTT. Its translation: CASSPGGDREAFF. This chain links TRBV7-9 with TRBJ1-1, with 7 nucleotides matching TRBD1. V trimming: 5 bases; J trimming: 8 bases; junction bases outside the gene matches: 8. This CDR3 has 13 residues. CDR1 and CDR2 from the germline V gene are SEHNR and FQNEAQ (reference sequence).

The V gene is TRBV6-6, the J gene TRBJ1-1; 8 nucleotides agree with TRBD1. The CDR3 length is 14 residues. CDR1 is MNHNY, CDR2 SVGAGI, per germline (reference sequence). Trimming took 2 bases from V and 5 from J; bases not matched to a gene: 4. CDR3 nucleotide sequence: TGTGCCAGCAGTTACGGACAGGGAAGGACTGAAGCTTTCTTT. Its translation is CASSYGQGRTEAFF.

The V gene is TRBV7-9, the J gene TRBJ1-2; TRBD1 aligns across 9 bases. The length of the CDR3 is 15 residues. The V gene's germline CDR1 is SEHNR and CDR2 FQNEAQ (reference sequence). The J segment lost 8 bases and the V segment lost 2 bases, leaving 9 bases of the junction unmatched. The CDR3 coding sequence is TGTGCCAGCAGCTTAAGGGACAGGGTATTTGAGGGCTACACCTTC. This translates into CASSLRDRVFEGYTF.

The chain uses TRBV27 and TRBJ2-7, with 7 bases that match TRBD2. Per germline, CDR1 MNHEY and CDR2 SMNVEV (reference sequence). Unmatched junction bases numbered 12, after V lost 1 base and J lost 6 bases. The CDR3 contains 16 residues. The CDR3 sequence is CASSLLSVGEGSEQYF. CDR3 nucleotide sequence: TGTGCCAGCAGTTTATTATCAGTGGGGGAGGGCAGCGAGCAGTACTTC.

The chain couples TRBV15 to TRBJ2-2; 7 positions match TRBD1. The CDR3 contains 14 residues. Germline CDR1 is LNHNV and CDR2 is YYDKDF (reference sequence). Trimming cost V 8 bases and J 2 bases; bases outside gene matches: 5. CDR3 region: CATARDRNTGELFF. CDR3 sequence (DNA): TGTGCCACCGCCCGGGACAGAAACACCGGGGAGCTGTTTTTT.

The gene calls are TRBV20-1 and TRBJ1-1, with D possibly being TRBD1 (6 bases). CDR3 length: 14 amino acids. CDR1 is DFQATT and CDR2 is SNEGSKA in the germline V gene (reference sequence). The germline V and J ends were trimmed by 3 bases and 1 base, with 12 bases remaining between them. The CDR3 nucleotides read TGCAGTGCTAGTGGGGGCAGGGGGAACACTGAAGCTTTCTTT. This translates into CSASGGRGNTEAFF.

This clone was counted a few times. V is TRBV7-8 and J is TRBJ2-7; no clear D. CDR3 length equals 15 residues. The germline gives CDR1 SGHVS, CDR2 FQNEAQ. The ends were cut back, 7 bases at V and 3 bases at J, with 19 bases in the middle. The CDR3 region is CASIASGGNYYEQYF. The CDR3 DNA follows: TGTGCCAGCATCGCGTCCGGCGGCAACTACTACGAGCAGTACTTC.

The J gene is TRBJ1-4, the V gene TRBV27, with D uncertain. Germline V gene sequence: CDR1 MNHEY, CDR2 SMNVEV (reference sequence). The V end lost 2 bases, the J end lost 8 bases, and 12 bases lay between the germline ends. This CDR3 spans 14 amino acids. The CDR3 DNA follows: TGTGCCAGCAGTTTAGTGGGCAAGACGGAAAAACTGTTTTTT. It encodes CASSLVGKTEKLFF.

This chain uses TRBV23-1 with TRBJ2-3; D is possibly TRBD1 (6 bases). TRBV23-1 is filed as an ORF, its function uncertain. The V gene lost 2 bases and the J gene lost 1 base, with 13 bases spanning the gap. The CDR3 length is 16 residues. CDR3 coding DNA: TGCGCCAGCAGTCAACCACGTCAGGGGCGCACAGATACGCAGTATTTT. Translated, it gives CASSQPRQGRTDTQYF.

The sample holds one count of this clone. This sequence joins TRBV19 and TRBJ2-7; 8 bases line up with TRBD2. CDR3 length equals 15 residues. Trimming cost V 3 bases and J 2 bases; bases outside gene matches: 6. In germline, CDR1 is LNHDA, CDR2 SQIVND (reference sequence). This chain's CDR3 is CASSIMGTRTYEQYF. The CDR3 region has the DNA TGTGCCAGTAGTATCATGGGGACTAGGACCTACGAGCAGTACTTC.

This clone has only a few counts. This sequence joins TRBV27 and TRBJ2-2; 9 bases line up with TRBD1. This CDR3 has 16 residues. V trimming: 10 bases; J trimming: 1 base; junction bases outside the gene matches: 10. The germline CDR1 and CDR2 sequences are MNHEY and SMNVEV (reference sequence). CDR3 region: CATRSADRGNTGELFF. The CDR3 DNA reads TGTGCCACCCGCTCCGCGGACAGGGGGAACACCGGGGAGCTGTTTTTT.

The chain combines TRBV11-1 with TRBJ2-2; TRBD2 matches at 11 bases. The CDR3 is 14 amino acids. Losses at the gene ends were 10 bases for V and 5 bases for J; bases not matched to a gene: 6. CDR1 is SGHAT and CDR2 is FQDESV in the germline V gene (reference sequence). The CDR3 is CATRPSGRTGELFF. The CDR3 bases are TGTGCCACCCGGCCTAGCGGGAGGACCGGGGAGCTGTTTTTT.

CDR3 nucleotides: TGCAGCGTTGATGATACGGGGGGTGACTATGGCTACACCTTC. Translated: CSVDDTGGDYGYTF. The chain combines TRBV29-1 with TRBJ1-2, with D possibly being TRBD1 (5 bases). V was clipped by 3 bases and J by 3 bases, with 14 bases between them. This CDR3 comprises 14 residues. The germline V gene encodes CDR1 SQVTM and CDR2 ANQGSEA.

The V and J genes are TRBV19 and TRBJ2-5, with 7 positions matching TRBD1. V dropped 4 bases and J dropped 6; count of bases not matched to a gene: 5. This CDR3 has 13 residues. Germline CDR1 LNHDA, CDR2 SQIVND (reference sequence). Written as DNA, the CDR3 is TGTGCCAGTAGTACCGACAGGGATAAGACCCAGTACTTC. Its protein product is CASSTDRDKTQYF.